This is a list of T cell receptor beta chains from one sample in a study of human T cells and chemical hapten exposure. TCRdb fed the RACE reads into MiXCR, producing one record per CDR3 protein. This table holds about 110,000 distinct CDR3 sequences, 12% found once. Sequencing used whole blood, obtained in connection with sensitization to the hapten diphenylcyclopropenone (DPC). The receptors derive from a woman aged 45-65 years with alopecia areata. Some clones in this sample may be carry-over from other donors' samples. The CDR3 runs from the conserved cysteine through the conserved F or W. The D gene is left open where the match is weak. Where a row states a size, it is once, few, many or the class of an expanded clone; other rows omit it.

v_gene	abundance	j_gene	d_gene	CDR3aa	CDR3nt
TRBV3-1	many	TRBJ1-2	NA	CASSQEGAGYTF	TGTGCCAGCAGCCAAGAGGGAGCTGGCTACACCTTC
TRBV28	NA	TRBJ1-5	TRBD1	CASSFPWDRNQPQHF	TGTGCCAGCAGTTTCCCCTGGGACAGGAATCAGCCCCAGCATTTT
TRBV18	many	TRBJ1-6	TRBD1	CASSPDRGSPLHF	TGTGCCAGCTCCCCCGACAGGGGATCACCCCTCCACTTT
TRBV2	NA	TRBJ2-2	NA	CASSEARTGELFF	TGTGCCAGCAGTGAAGCACGGACCGGGGAGCTGTTTTTT
TRBV18	NA	TRBJ2-5	NA	CASSPRQEETQYF	TGTGCCAGCTCCCCTCGACAGGAAGAGACCCAGTACTTC
TRBV7-8	NA	TRBJ1-1	NA	CASSLAKGANTEAFF	TGTGCCAGCAGCTTAGCGAAAGGGGCCAACACTGAAGCTTTCTTT
TRBV5-1	few	TRBJ2-3	TRBD1	CASSFSGQPQGDTQYF	TGCGCCAGCAGCTTTTCGGGACAGCCCCAGGGAGATACGCAGTATTTT
TRBV28	NA	TRBJ1-1	NA	CASSSPRINTEAFF	TGTGCCAGCAGCTCCCCAAGAATTAACACTGAAGCTTTCTTT
TRBV5-1	NA	TRBJ2-2	TRBD2	CASSFSAGGGTGELFF	TGCGCCAGCAGCTTTTCCGCGGGAGGCGGGACCGGGGAGCTGTTTTTT
TRBV7-2	NA	TRBJ1-1	NA	CASSFTGTSEAFF	TGTGCCAGCAGCTTTACCGGGACCTCTGAAGCTTTCTTT